These 11 T cell receptor beta chains were all obtained from the same sample, sequenced in a study of blood T cell repertoires in COVID-19 (dated by TCRdb to 2020 to 2021). Library preparation was by the immunoSEQ multiplex PCR assay. TCRdb obtained this table from immuneACCESS and retained in-frame rearrangements with V and J assigned. These tables miss some clones; where compared with another copy, unresolved V genes account for less than half of the shortfall, and the remainder is unexplained. The sample contains about 11,000 clones, 70% to 90% of them found a single time. The ten top clones hold 25% to 30% of the sample. The specimen sequenced was peripheral blood. These receptors came from a man aged 25 to 45 with active or convalescent COVID-19.

This chain uses TRBV2 with TRBJ1-5; D may be TRBD1 (6 bases). The ends were cut back, 1 base at V and 4 bases at J, with 11 bases in the middle. CDR3 length: 15 residues. CDR1 is SNHLY, CDR2 FYNNEI, per germline. The CDR3 nucleotides are TGTGCCAGCAGTGAAGGGACAGCACGGAATCAGCCCCAGCATTTT. Translating it yields CASSEGTARNQPQHF.

The chain employs TRBV18 and TRBJ1-4; D is uncertain. Germline CDR1 is KGHSH and CDR2 is LQKENI. This CDR3 contains 15 residues. Trimming shortened V by 5 bases and J by 3 bases, and 13 bases separated the two germline ends. CDR3 residues: CASSSLIGPNEKLFF. The CDR3 coding sequence is TGTGCCAGCTCATCCCTCATTGGGCCTAATGAAAAACTGTTTTTT. The full variable domain, with the rest looked up from reference TRBV18 and TRBJ1-4, is NAGVMQNPRHLVRRRGQEARLRCSPMKGHSHVYWYRQLPEEGLKFMVYLQKENIIDESGMPKERFSAEFPKEGPSILRIQQVVRGDSAAYFCASSSLIGPNEKLFFGSGTQLSVL.

The V call is TRBV11-3, the J call TRBJ2-5, with 8 bases aligning to TRBD2. Losses at the gene ends were 5 bases for V and 1 base for J; bases not matched to a gene: 3. The CDR3 is made up of 14 amino acids. CDR1 is SGHNT, CDR2 YENEEA, per germline. The CDR3 sequence: CASSASGGQETQYF. The DNA of the CDR3 is TGTGCCAGCAGCGCCAGCGGGGGCCAAGAGACCCAGTACTTC. Supplemented by reference TRBV11-3 and TRBJ2-5, the full variable domain reads EAGVVQSPRYKIIEKKQPVAFWCNPISGHNTLYWYLQNLGQGPELLIRYENEEAVDDSQLPKDRFSAERLKGVDSTLKIQPAELGDSAVYLCASSASGGQETQYFGPGTRLLVL.

V and J are TRBV6-1 and TRBJ1-6; weak D call: TRBD1 (6 bases). The CDR3 has 17 residues. Looked up from germline, CDR1 is MNHNS and CDR2 is SASEGT. Trimming pared 4 bases from V and 5 bases from J, leaving 18 bases between. The CDR3 protein is CASSGRLNRVDNSPLHF. CDR3 DNA sequence: TGTGCCAGCAGTGGTCGTTTGAACAGGGTTGATAATTCACCCCTCCACTTT.

This clone was detected a few times. This chain joins TRBV5-1 and TRBJ2-7; 8 nucleotides line up with TRBD1. V lost 1 base, J lost 3 bases, and 6 bases stayed unmatched. The germline V gene has CDR1 SGHRS and CDR2 YFSETQ. The length of the CDR3 is 15 residues. CDR3 sequence reads: CASSLSGQDHYEQYV. The CDR3 bases are TGCGCCAGCAGCTTGTCGGGACAGGACCACTACGAGCAGTACGTC.

The V and J genes are TRBV3-1 (or the pseudogene TRBV3-2) and TRBJ1-1; D call uncertain. Germline V gene lookup returns CDR1 LGHDT and CDR2 YNNKEL (reference sequence). Trimming left V 5 bases short and J 6 bases short, with 7 bases between. This CDR3 has 11 residues. The CDR3 loop is CASSSTAEAFF. CDR3 DNA sequence: TGTGCCAGCAGCTCAACGGCTGAAGCTTTCTTT.

The sample holds one count of this clone. The V call is TRBV19, the J call TRBJ1-4; D possibly corresponds to TRBD1 (5 bases). The CDR3 runs to 16 residues. Germline CDR1 and CDR2: LNHDA and SQIVND (reference sequence). Trimming stripped 5 bases from V and 6 bases from J, with 19 bases between. Here the CDR3 reads CASSWGRTGADEKLFF. The CDR3 DNA sequence: TGTGCCAGTAGTTGGGGCAGGACCGGTGCGGATGAAAAACTGTTTTTT.

The V and J genes are TRBV19 and TRBJ1-5; tentatively, D is TRBD1 (6 bases). Germline V CDR1 and CDR2: LNHDA, SQIVND (reference sequence). Trimming took off 6 bases at V and 7 bases at J, with 19 bases between the two ends. This CDR3 contains 15 residues. The CDR3 loop reads CASRLGAEVSQPQHF. The CDR3 bases are TGTGCCAGTAGATTGGGGGCCGAGGTAAGCCAGCCCCAGCATTTT.

This clone has just one count. The rearrangement joins TRBV9 to TRBJ2-7, with 9 bases matching TRBD1. Per germline, CDR1 SGDLS and CDR2 YYNGEE. J lost 5 bases, V lost 4 bases, and 10 bases had no gene match. The CDR3 consists of 15 residues. CDR3 region: CASSHGEGQGDEQYF. In nucleotides, the CDR3 is TGTGCCAGCAGCCACGGCGAGGGACAGGGCGACGAGCAGTACTTC.

The chain uses TRBV9 and TRBJ2-3; D is ambiguous. Trimming took off 4 bases at V and 6 bases at J, with 15 bases between the two ends. The CDR3 loop spans 14 amino acids. Germline CDR1 SGDLS, CDR2 YYNGEE. The CDR3 region is CASSSSPSEDTQYF. For the CDR3, the DNA is TGTGCCAGCAGCTCTTCGCCGTCGGAGGATACGCAGTATTTT.

This clone has a handful of counts. This chain uses TRBV11-2 with TRBJ1-1, with TRBD1 identical over 10 bases. Trimming at V came to 6 bases and at J to 5 bases, leaving 9 bases not matched to a gene. CDR3 length: 15 residues. Germline V gene data show CDR1 as SGHAT and CDR2 as FQNNGV. The CDR3 bases are TGTGCCAGCAGGACAGGGGGCGCCGGGGTAACTGAAGCTTTCTTT. Translation: CASRTGGAGVTEAFF.